One and the same sample provided the 16 T cell receptor beta chains below, sequenced in a study of identical twins. One entry per CDR3 protein results from TCRdb running MiXCR on the 5' RACE reads. The sample has about 720,000 distinct CDR3 sequences, around 8.6% seen once. The data were also submitted as part of a second study, on yellow fever vaccine responses in identical twins.

The sequencing sample was made of PBMCs. All receptors come from a woman aged 18-29 years in good health.

This clonotype has more than one count but fewer than ten. The rearrangement uses TRBV20-1 and TRBJ2-3; TRBD2 is a possible D gene (7 bases). Germline CDR1 and CDR2: DFQATT and SNEGSKA (reference sequence). V was cut by 1 base and J by 0 bases, with 20 bases left in between. This CDR3 region has 18 residues. In DNA, the CDR3 is TGCAGTGCTAGAGGCCCCCCACAGGGAGGGGGTAGCACAGATACGCAGTATTTT. As protein: CSARGPPQGGGSTDTQYF.

The J gene is TRBJ2-1, the V gene TRBV7-9; 7 positions agree with TRBD2. The V and J ends lost 6 bases and 0 bases, in that order; junction bases with no gene match: 11. The CDR3 runs 17 residues. Germline V gene sequence: CDR1 SEHNR, CDR2 FQNEAQ (reference sequence). Here the CDR3 DNA reads TGTGCCAGCAGTCGTGGAAGCGGGAAGAGCTCCTACAATGAGCAGTTCTTC. Its translation is CASSRGSGKSSYNEQFF.

This clonotype was picked up a small number of times. V gene TRBV5-1 combines with J gene TRBJ1-6; maybe TRBD1 (5 bases). Germline CDR1 and CDR2: SGHRS and YFSETQ. Trimming cost V 5 bases and J 7 bases, with 16 bases left between them. CDR3 length: 15 residues. The CDR3 DNA reads as TGCGCCAGCAGTTCCAGGGCGGGGGAAAATTCACCCCTCCACTTT. It codes for CASSSRAGENSPLHF.

This clonotype was observed a few times. The chain uses TRBV30 and TRBJ1-1; tentative D call: TRBD1 (6 bases). CDR3 length: 13 residues. Trimming stripped 7 bases from V and 0 bases from J, with 12 bases between. Germline lookup yields CDR1 GTSNPN and CDR2 SVGIG (reference sequence). CDR3 region: CASVGDMNTEAFF. The CDR3 DNA sequence: TGTGCCTCAGTAGGGGACATGAACACTGAAGCTTTCTTT.

This clonotype was detected ten times or more. The chain couples TRBV4-3 to TRBJ2-7, with TRBD1 matching over 7 bases. Unmatched junction bases numbered 6, after V lost 0 bases and J lost 4 bases. Germline CDR1 LGHNA, CDR2 YSLEER. CDR3 length: 15 residues. The CDR3, as DNA: TGCGCCAGCAGCCAAGATTACAGGGGTGATTACGAGCAGTACTTC. Translated, it gives CASSQDYRGDYEQYF.

This clonotype occurred a few times. This rearrangement joins TRBV7-2 to TRBJ2-5, with 9 bases aligning to TRBD2. The CDR3 has 17 residues. From germline, CDR1 is SGHTA and CDR2 FQGNSA. Trimming cost V 5 bases and J 1 base; bases outside gene matches: 11. The CDR3 region has the DNA TGTGCCAGCAGCCCAAGGGTTGCTAGCGGGGCCCAAGAGACCCAGTACTTC. Translated, it gives CASSPRVASGAQETQYF. The entire variable domain, with the rest obtained from reference TRBV7-2 and TRBJ2-5, is as follows: GAGVSQSPSNKVTEKGKDVELRCDPISGHTALYWYRQSLGQGLEFLIYFQGNSAPDKSGLPSDRFSAERTGGSVSTLTIQRTQQEDSAVYLCASSPRVASGAQETQYFGPGTRLLVL.

This chain connects TRBV29-1 to TRBJ2-3, with 7 bases identical to TRBD2. The CDR3 is made up of 14 amino acids. Trimming removed 6 bases from V and 2 bases from J; junction bases left unmatched: 8. CDR1 and CDR2 (germline): SQVTM, ANQGSEA. The chain's CDR3 is CSVRLADNTDTQYF. In DNA, the CDR3 is TGCAGCGTAAGACTAGCCGACAACACAGATACGCAGTATTTT.

This clonotype has at least ten counts. The rearrangement joins TRBV20-1 to TRBJ2-1, with no clear D. Trimming removed 0 bases from V and 1 base from J, with 7 bases in between. The CDR3 runs 14 residues. The V gene's germline CDR1 is DFQATT and CDR2 SNEGSKA (reference sequence). The CDR3 loop is CSARDRVSYNEQFF. DNA of the CDR3: TGCAGTGCTAGAGACCGTGTTTCCTACAATGAGCAGTTCTTC.

The V gene is TRBV4-1, the J gene TRBJ2-1; 8 positions agree with TRBD1. The length of the CDR3 is 16 residues. CDR1 MGHRA and CDR2 YSYEKL come from the germline V gene. Unmatched junction bases numbered 4, after V lost 3 bases and J lost 0 bases. CDR3 protein: CASSQTTGVSYNEQFF. The CDR3 DNA reads TGCGCCAGCAGCCAGACGACAGGGGTCTCCTACAATGAGCAGTTCTTC.

This clonotype has ten or more counts. This chain links TRBV15 with TRBJ2-1; 9 bases agree with TRBD2. Germline V gene data show CDR1 as LNHNV and CDR2 as YYDKDF (reference sequence). Trimming at V came to 0 bases and at J to 5 bases, leaving 8 bases not matched to a gene. This CDR3 region has 17 residues. The CDR3 sequence is CATSREVAGAAHNEQFF. Written as DNA, the CDR3 is TGTGCCACCAGCAGAGAAGTAGCGGGAGCGGCACACAATGAGCAGTTCTTC.

The CDR3 here is CASSGRVANEQFF. The CDR3 nucleotides read TGTGCCAGCAGTGGCAGGGTCGCCAATGAGCAGTTCTTC. The chain links TRBV12-3 or TRBV12-4 to TRBJ2-1, with a possible D match to TRBD1 (5 bases). Trimming pared 5 bases from V and 6 bases from J, leaving 11 bases between. The CDR3 contains 13 residues.

The sample holds a few counts of this clonotype. The rearrangement joins TRBV12-3 or TRBV12-4 to TRBJ1-6; maybe TRBD1 (5 bases). Trimming removed 6 bases at V and 5 bases at J, with 17 bases between. The CDR3 spans 16 residues. This CDR3 reads CASSLAGTGDNSPLHF. Here the CDR3 DNA reads TGTGCCAGCAGCCTAGCGGGGACTGGAGATAATTCACCCCTCCACTTT.

This clonotype was recorded a few times. The chain is built from TRBV10-3 and TRBJ2-2; possibly TRBD2 for D (7 bases). CDR3 length equals 14 residues. The V gene's germline CDR1 is ENHRY and CDR2 SYGVKD. V lost 10 bases, J lost 1 base, and 13 bases lay in between. The CDR3 sequence is CANRGDMNTGELFF. CDR3 coding DNA: TGTGCCAACCGGGGGGACATGAACACCGGGGAGCTGTTTTTT.

The genes are TRBV5-1 and TRBJ1-2; 7 bases are a match to TRBD1. Trimming cost V 0 bases and J 4 bases; bases outside gene matches: 3. The CDR3 runs to 14 residues. Germline values: CDR1 SGHRS, CDR2 YFSETQ. Here the CDR3 reads CASSLEGASYGYTF. The CDR3 nucleotides are TGCGCCAGCAGCTTGGAGGGGGCTAGCTATGGCTACACCTTC.

This clonotype came up a few times. Here the CDR3 reads CASTGTWGTEAFF. Written as DNA, the CDR3 is TGTGCCAGCACTGGGACATGGGGGACTGAAGCTTTCTTT. The gene calls are TRBV27 and TRBJ1-1, with D possibly TRBD1 on 6 matching bases. Looked up from germline, CDR1 is MNHEY and CDR2 is SMNVEV (reference sequence). CDR3 length: 13 amino acids. V gave up 7 bases and J gave up 5 bases, with 14 bases separating them.

The chain joins TRBV15 to TRBJ2-2; TRBD2 might be the D (6 bases). The CDR3 sequence is 16 residues long. V shed 8 bases and J shed 1 base, with 17 bases lying between them. Germline V lookup: CDR1 LNHNV, CDR2 YYDKDF (reference sequence). CDR3 in amino acids: CATADIGGKNTGELFF. CDR3 coding DNA: TGTGCCACCGCAGACATCGGGGGAAAGAACACCGGGGAGCTGTTTTTT.